The TCR beta chain under discussion was sequenced for a study of shared clonotypes between healthy human individuals (dated by TCRdb to 2020 to 2021). Some background on the complete study: The cohort comprised two women and a few men aged 18 to 49 years. Per donor, three plates each were used for CD4 naive and CD4 memory, two for CD8 naive, and one for CD8 memory. To increase sequencing depth and limit assay-specific biases, different laboratories used diverse techniques to prepare libraries and sequence TCR repertoires. To estimate repertoire size and how much clonotype sharing occurs between individuals, the study deeply sequenced the blood TCR repertoires of about five healthy adults. Per donor, leukapheresis produced somewhere between about 0.94 and 9 billion PBMCs. On the study overall, not on this receptor specifically: Because the study included only a small number of donors, the genetic and exposure-history diversity represented was limited. Approximately 5% of naive CD4, more than 3% of naive CD8, about 2.5% of memory CD4, and approximately 0.39% of memory CD8 clonotypes were shared across four donors. Sampling was restricted to blood, and TCR repertoires in tissues likely differ from the TCR repertoires found in blood. Naive subsets generally had larger estimated clonotype richness than memory subsets. Compared with non-shared clonotypes, clonotypes shared by all four sorted-subset donors had higher generation probabilities. Incomplete sequencing was indicated by rarefaction of sorted-subset datasets, despite the large sequencing depth. Pairwise subsampling indicated that sequencing depth was expected to affect the degree of clonotype sharing among donors.

Using the deep immunoSEQ assay, TCR CDR3 regions were amplified from genomic DNA by multiplex PCR. Extracted genomic DNA from each cell subset was spread evenly across all wells of several immunoSEQ 96-well plates, with each plate serving as a replicate. For sorted subsets, each replicate PCR was loaded with 200 ng genomic DNA, equivalent to roughly 30,000 T cell genomes. Purified libraries were quantified with a Qubit 3.0 fluorometer, sized on a Bioanalyzer 2100, and re-quantified with the KAPA Library Quantification kit. Each immunoSEQ 96-well plate was sequenced on its own single-read 150-cycle Illumina NextSeq 550 flow cell. As for the original processing: Because only junctional sequences without quality scores were contained in the immunoSEQ output, filtering matching that applied to full-length reads could not be performed. Sequences were annotated with PyIR, a Python wrapper for IgBLAST v1.9, and V/J genes and CDR3 were assigned using IMGT germline references. Reads were filtered out if the reads had weak V/J assignments (E-value above 1e-6), no CDR3, stop codons, out-of-frame junctions, or ambiguous translated residues. A V3J clonotype was defined by an identical inferred V gene, J gene, and CDR3 amino acid sequence. Percentage overlap between repertoires was calculated by dividing the number of shared unique clonotypes by the size of the smaller repertoire. Richness of each repertoire was evaluated using RTK rarefaction, the Chao1 estimator, and Recon v2.1 estimates of unobserved clonotypes. For all TCRbeta clonotypes obtained by the gDNA method from a few donors, generation probabilities were computed with OLGA. The table comes from immuneACCESS by way of TCRdb, which keeps in-frame sequences with V and J called. Part of the clones is missing from these tables; in studies checked, under half for an unresolved V gene and the rest for unknown reasons. V and J calls and clone size are those listed in that table; D and trimming were worked out from the DNA. This sample has about 1.5 million clones in its table, and 95% to 99% of those were observed once. Jointly, the top ten make up 0.4% to 0.55% of the sample.

The donors were healthy, HIV-negative adults with no recently reported acute infections or vaccinations. All donors were Caucasian adults living in Nashville, Tennessee, USA. CD4+ T cells were enriched by magnetic negative selection, after which naive cells were positively selected on CD45RA and the negative fraction was taken as the memory subset. Blood was collected by leukapheresis, and PBMCs were isolated by Ficoll-Histopaque density gradient centrifugation and then cryopreserved in liquid nitrogen vapor phase. Analytical flow cytometry was used to check the purity and quantity of every magnetically sorted T cell population. Genomic DNA was isolated from each sorted fraction and quantified by UV absorbance on a Nanodrop 2000c. Including the terminal cysteine and phenylalanine, the CDR3 comprises 18 residues. Just the 54-base CDR3 DNA is kept, in frame starting at base 1. Reading the germline V gene (reference sequence) gives CDR1 SGHNT and CDR2 YYREEE. V loses 4 bases, J loses 0 bases, and the germline ends lie 20 bases apart.

On this clone itself: Its antigen target is currently unknown. It has no much larger one-base neighbor in the sample; base qualities were not kept.

The sequence was obtained from a man aged 25-45 years in good health. Sample: naive CD4+ T cells sorted from blood. The sample's cell subset or site label is to be understood as: CD45RA+ positively selected. The rearranged segments are TRBV5-4 and TRBJ2-1; perhaps TRBD2 is the D gene, with 7 bases matching. The CDR3 loop reads CASSAPDGGTSSYNEQFF. The nucleotide sequence is given as TGTGCCAGCAGCGCCCCTGACGGGGGGACAAGCTCCTACAATGAGCAGTTCTTC.